This T cell receptor (beta chain) appears in the sequencing data of a study of CD8 T cells in Susac syndrome. Trimming cost V 6 bases and J 1 base, with 12 bases left between them. CDR3 length equals 14 residues. The RNA, roughly 0.45 to 1 ug, was put through reverse transcription using random hexamers. From the immunoSEQ multiplex PCR reads, TCRdb called clonotypes with MiXCR, one entry per CDR3 protein. The sample includes about 73,000 distinct CDR3 sequences, approximately 94% of them seen just once. Input material: CD8+ T cells from PBMCs. The receptor was derived from a human donor with multiple sclerosis. V is TRBV12-3 or TRBV12-4 and J is TRBJ1-2, with D perhaps matching TRBD1 (5 bases). The CDR3 DNA is TGTGCCAGCAGCCAGGGTACTCTTAACTATGGCTACACCTTC. Encoded protein: CASSQGTLNYGYTF.